This is a list of T cell receptor beta chains from one sample in a study of blood T cell repertoires in COVID-19. The assay was immunoSEQ multiplex PCR, and TCRdb's table has in-frame clones only and misses some. Here the sample spans fewer than 250,000 clones, about 83% being singletons. The sample was PBMCs or T cells enriched from blood (not recorded which). Receptors originate from a woman younger than 45 who had been exposed to COVID-19. Both conserved end residues are part of each CDR3. Each record gives: D gene, clone size, V gene, J gene, CDR3 protein, CDR3 DNA. A D gene is named only where the DNA matches it firmly. Part of the rows lack a size; the others show once, few, many or a class for expanded clones.

>-|-|TRBV7-9|TRBJ2-7
CATGEDNYEQYF
TGTGCCACCGGGGAGGACAACTACGAGCAGTACTTC
>TRBD1|once|TRBV3-1/TRBV3-2|TRBJ1-3
CASSPNDRAGNTIYF
TGTGCCAGCAGCCCCAACGACAGGGCTGGAAACACCATATATTTT
>TRBD2|few|TRBV5-5|TRBJ2-7
CASSLDALAGTYEQYF
TGTGCCAGCAGCTTAGATGCGCTAGCGGGGACCTACGAGCAGTACTTC
>-|-|TRBV29-1|TRBJ2-7
CSVESPGLSYEQYF
TGCAGCGTTGAGAGCCCAGGTTTATCCTACGAGCAGTACTTC
>-|-|TRBV6-2/TRBV6-3|TRBJ1-5
CASSRPGEGNQPQHF
TGTGCCAGCAGTCGACCAGGGGAGGGGAATCAGCCCCAGCATTTT
>TRBD1|-|TRBV29-1|TRBJ1-5
CSVIGTGDQPQHF
TGCAGCGTGATAGGGACAGGGGATCAGCCCCAGCATTTT
>-|-|TRBV7-9|TRBJ2-7
CASSGGQASYEQYF
TGTGCCAGCAGCGGCGGGCAGGCCTCCTACGAGCAGTACTTC
>-|few|TRBV9|TRBJ1-3
CASSVGQKSYSGNTIYF
TGTGCCAGCAGCGTAGGACAGAAAAGTTACTCTGGAAACACCATATATTTT
>-|-|TRBV6-1|TRBJ2-3
CASSEVGGGPDTQYF
TGTGCCAGCAGTGAAGTGGGAGGGGGACCAGATACGCAGTATTTT
>TRBD1|-|TRBV15|TRBJ1-5
CATGDRADQPQHF
TGTGCCACCGGGGACAGGGCGGATCAGCCCCAGCATTTT
>-|-|TRBV7-2|TRBJ1-2
CASSLAGGGVGTNYGYTF
TGTGCCAGCAGCTTAGCGGGAGGCGGGGTTGGGACTAACTATGGCTACACCTTC
>-|-|TRBV15|TRBJ2-2
CATGEFGTGELFF
TGTGCCACCGGGGAGTTCGGGACCGGGGAGCTGTTTTTT
>-|-|TRBV6-1|TRBJ1-5
CASGTGSGNQPQHF
TGTGCCAGCGGCACAGGGTCCGGCAATCAGCCCCAGCATTTT
>-|-|TRBV29-1|TRBJ2-2
CSGPSSDTGELFF
TGCAGCGGTCCTTCTAGCGACACCGGGGAGCTGTTTTTT
>-|-|TRBV4-1|TRBJ1-1
CASSHLQGVNTEAFF
TGCGCCAGCAGCCACCTACAGGGTGTGAACACTGAAGCTTTCTTT
>-|many|TRBV11-2|TRBJ2-5
CASSRMGTLRETQYF
TGTGCCAGCAGCCGGATGGGGACACTCCGGGAGACCCAGTACTTC
>-|-|TRBV3-1/TRBV3-2|TRBJ2-5
CASSRGTIPHQETQYF
TGTGCCAGCAGCCGGGGGACAATCCCCCACCAAGAGACCCAGTACTTC
>-|-|TRBV19|TRBJ1-4
CASRPQGPGEKLFF
TGTGCCAGTAGACCACAGGGCCCGGGTGAAAAACTGTTTTTT
>-|-|TRBV12-3/TRBV12-4|TRBJ2-7
CASSNPGQSEQYF
TGTGCCAGCAGTAACCCCGGACAGTCTGAGCAGTACTTC
>-|-|TRBV5-5|TRBJ2-6
CASSPLSGSGANVLTF
TGTGCCAGCAGCCCGCTCAGCGGTTCTGGGGCCAACGTCCTGACTTTC
>TRBD1|-|TRBV9|TRBJ1-4
CASSGQGAGEKLFF
TGTGCCAGCAGCGGACAGGGGGCCGGTGAAAAACTGTTTTTT
>TRBD1|-|TRBV6-4|TRBJ1-4
CASSDLRDRLNEKLFF
TGTGCCAGCAGTGACCTTCGGGACAGGCTGAATGAAAAACTGTTTTTT
>-|-|TRBV18|TRBJ1-5
CASSKRVGGNQPQHF
TGTGCCAGCTCAAAGAGGGTCGGAGGCAATCAGCCCCAGCATTTT
>TRBD2|-|TRBV9|TRBJ2-7
CASSVGGTSGAYEQYF
TGTGCCAGCAGCGTAGGCGGGACTAGCGGGGCCTACGAGCAGTACTTC
>TRBD2|-|TRBV5-4|TRBJ2-1
CASSPGTSGGYEQFF
TGTGCCAGCAGCCCGGGGACTAGCGGGGGATATGAGCAGTTCTTC
>-|-|TRBV6-5|TRBJ1-1
CASSPGQGSAAFF
TGTGCCAGCAGTCCGGGCCAGGGAAGTGCGGCTTTCTTT
>TRBD2|-|TRBV2|TRBJ2-1
CASKERGAPLNNEQFF
TGTGCCAGCAAGGAGCGGGGGGCTCCGTTGAACAATGAGCAGTTCTTC
>TRBD2|once|TRBV6-1|TRBJ2-3
CASSGTSGDKPSTDTQYF
TGTGCCAGCAGTGGGACTAGCGGGGATAAACCTAGCACAGATACGCAGTATTTT
>-|-|TRBV7-9|TRBJ2-3
CASSLGGGVTTDTQYF
TGTGCCAGCAGTCTAGGGGGCGGGGTGACCACAGATACGCAGTATTTT
>TRBD1|-|TRBV27|TRBJ2-3
CASFTSGGQGRESPTDTQYF
TGTGCCAGCTTTACCTCCGGGGGACAGGGGAGAGAGAGCCCCACAGATACGCAGTATTTT
>-|few|TRBV12-3/TRBV12-4|TRBJ1-4
CASSVRRNEKLFF
TGTGCCAGCAGTGTCAGGCGCAATGAAAAACTGTTTTTT
>-|-|TRBV5-4|TRBJ2-1
CASSLGLSYNEQFF
TGTGCCAGCAGCTTGGGTCTGTCTTACAATGAGCAGTTCTTC
>TRBD2|-|TRBV19|TRBJ2-1
CASSMTAGGNEQFF
TGTGCCAGTAGTATGACAGCGGGGGGGAATGAGCAGTTCTTC
>-|-|TRBV13|TRBJ1-2
CASSLEVGQGKGYTF
TGTGCCAGCAGCTTAGAGGTCGGGCAGGGAAAAGGCTACACCTTC
>TRBD2|-|TRBV5-4|TRBJ2-5
CASSLMGLAGGRETQYF
TGTGCCAGCAGCTTAATGGGACTAGCGGGGGGGCGGGAGACCCAGTACTTC
>TRBD2|once|TRBV14|TRBJ2-1
CASSRWMWGGPYNEQFF
TGTGCCAGCAGCCGATGGATGTGGGGGGGACCTTACAATGAGCAGTTCTTC
>TRBD1|-|TRBV18|TRBJ2-5
CASSPRGQAYQETQYF
TGTGCCAGCTCACCACGGGGACAGGCGTACCAAGAGACCCAGTACTTC
>TRBD2|-|TRBV4-1|TRBJ2-1
CASSQAGGAYNEQFF
TGCGCCAGCAGCCAAGCCGGGGGGGCTTACAATGAGCAGTTCTTC
>TRBD1|-|TRBV4-3|TRBJ1-4
CASSQERGHTNEKLFF
TGCGCCAGCAGCCAGGAGAGGGGGCACACTAATGAAAAACTGTTTTTT
>-|-|TRBV6-2/TRBV6-3|TRBJ2-7
CASSYSSEGYEQYF
TGTGCCAGCAGTTACTCGTCGGAGGGCTACGAGCAGTACTTC